The 3 T cell receptor beta chains listed next were all sequenced from one sample in a study of T cell repertoires in cytomegalovirus infection. These receptors' targets are unknown. TCRdb itself ran the reads through MiXCR, one entry per CDR3 protein. The sample has hundreds of thousands of distinct CDR3 sequences; under 45% are singletons. This specimen was cultured PBMCs, taken from culture after CMV antigen stimulation. These receptors were collected from a human donor in good health (CMV status not recorded). Some clones in this sample may be carry-over from other donors' samples.

The chain has TRBV7-2 and TRBJ2-3; the D gene is possibly TRBD1 (5 bases). The CDR3 extends over 13 amino acids. Germline V gives CDR1 SGHTA, CDR2 FQGNSA. Trimming left V 5 bases short and J 4 bases short, with 10 bases between. The chain's CDR3 is CASSGAFSDTQYF. Written as DNA, the CDR3 is TGTGCCAGCAGCGGGGCTTTTTCAGATACGCAGTATTTT. The complete variable domain, with remaining parts taken from reference TRBV7-2 and TRBJ2-3, reads GAGVSQSPSNKVTEKGKDVELRCDPISGHTALYWYRQSLGQGLEFLIYFQGNSAPDKSGLPSDRFSAERTGGSVSTLTIQRTQQEDSAVYLCASSGAFSDTQYFGPGTRLTVL.

The chain links TRBV6-6 to TRBJ1-4, with D tentatively TRBD1 (6 bases). V dropped 4 bases and J dropped 8 bases, with 11 bases sitting between them. Germline V gene data show CDR1 as MNHNY and CDR2 as SVGAGI (reference sequence). CDR3 length: 13 residues. CDR3 amino acids: CASSLRGGEKLFF. The CDR3 region has the DNA TGTGCCAGCAGTTTGAGGGGGGGCGAAAAACTGTTTTTT.

This clonotype was recorded only once. The V gene is TRBV20-1, the J gene TRBJ1-1, with D uncertain. Germline V CDR1 and CDR2: DFQATT, SNEGSKA (reference sequence). The CDR3 covers 14 residues. The V gene lost 5 bases and the J gene lost 1 base, with 14 bases spanning the gap. The CDR3 protein is CSARWAGKNTEAFF. The DNA for the CDR3 is TGCAGTGCTCGATGGGCGGGGAAGAACACTGAAGCTTTCTTT.